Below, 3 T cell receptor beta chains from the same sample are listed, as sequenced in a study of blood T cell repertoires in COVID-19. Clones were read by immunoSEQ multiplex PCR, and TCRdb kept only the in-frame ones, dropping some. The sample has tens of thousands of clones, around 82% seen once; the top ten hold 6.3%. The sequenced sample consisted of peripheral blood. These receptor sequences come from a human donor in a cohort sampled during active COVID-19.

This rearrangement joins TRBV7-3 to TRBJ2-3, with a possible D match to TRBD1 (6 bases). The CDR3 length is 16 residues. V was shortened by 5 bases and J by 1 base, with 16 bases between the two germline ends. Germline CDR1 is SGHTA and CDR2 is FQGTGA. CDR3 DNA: TGTGCCAGCAGCCTTGGGGGCAGCGTAGGCACAGATACGCAGTATTTT. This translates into CASSLGGSVGTDTQYF.

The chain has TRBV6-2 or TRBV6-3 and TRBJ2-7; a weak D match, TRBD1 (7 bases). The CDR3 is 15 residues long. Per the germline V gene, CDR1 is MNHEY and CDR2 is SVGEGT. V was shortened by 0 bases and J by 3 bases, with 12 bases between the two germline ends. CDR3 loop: CASSYSAGQYYEQYF. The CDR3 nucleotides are TGTGCCAGCAGTTACTCGGCGGGACAGTACTACGAGCAGTACTTC.

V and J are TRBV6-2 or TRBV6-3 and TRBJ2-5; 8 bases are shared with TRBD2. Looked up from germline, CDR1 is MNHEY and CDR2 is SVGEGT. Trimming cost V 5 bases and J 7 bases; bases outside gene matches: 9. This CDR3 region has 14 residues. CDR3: CASSILAATGTQYF. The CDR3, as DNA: TGTGCCAGCAGTATACTAGCGGCCACAGGGACCCAGTACTTC.